The T cell receptor beta chain described here comes from a study of T cell repertoires in cytomegalovirus infection. Overall study: Selection of CMV epitopes for the study included recently identified HLA-C-restricted and well-studied HLA-B-restricted ones. Signatures in public TCR beta sequences pointed to both CMV infection and matching HLA type.

V was pared by 1 base and J by 4 bases, with 8 bases between. The germline V gene has CDR1 MNHNY and CDR2 SVGAGI (reference sequence). This CDR3 region has 13 residues. TCRdb redid the calling of the reads with MiXCR, one entry per CDR3 protein. The sample gives around 500,000 distinct CDR3 sequences, 42% of which show up once; 35% to 50% is in the top ten. General study findings and limits: In two of eight donors, the top clonotype was HLA-C-restricted CMV-specific.

Comments on this clonotype: What it binds is not known.

The sequencing used cultured PBMCs, collected from culture after CMV antigen stimulation. This TCR came from a human donor in good health (CMV status not recorded). Some clones in this sample may be carry-over from other donors' samples. The chain couples TRBV6-6 to TRBJ2-7; no definite D call. The CDR3 DNA reads TGTGCCAGCAGTTACTACTCCGTATACGAGCAGTACTTC. As protein: CASSYYSVYEQYF.